This TCR beta chain was identified during a study of T-cell reconstitution after alpha-beta-depleted transplantation in children. Overall study results and limits: Roughly two months post-transplant, alpha-beta T cells reportedly originated from several hundred graft clones that had expanded. The high TCRbeta diversity at day 60 in some patients came from surviving recipient T cells and thymic progenitors. One year after transplant, T-cell counts and diversity came mostly from newly produced T cells.

TCRbeta library construction was performed incorporating unique molecular identifiers. TCRdb re-called the PCR reads through MiXCR, storing one row per CDR3 protein. The table has around 6,700 distinct CDR3 sequences, 16% seen once; the top ten hold more than 12%. The CDR3 has 16 amino acids. Trimming removed 1 base from V and 3 bases from J; junction bases left unmatched: 7. The germline V gene encodes CDR1 KGHSH and CDR2 LQKENI. This clonotype was picked up many times. The antigen remains unidentified. The J gene is TRBJ2-7, the V gene TRBV18; 9 bases align to TRBD1. This receptor was taken from a boy aged 2 to 10 with acute lymphoblastic leukemia, due to receive a stem cell transplant. This specimen was PBMCs, taken before TCRalphabeta/CD19-depleted stem cell transplant. The CDR3 is CASSPLSGQGNYEQYF. The CDR3 coding sequence is TGTGCCAGCTCACCACTTTCGGGACAGGGAAACTACGAGCAGTACTTC. Full variable domain (rest looked up from reference TRBV18 and TRBJ2-7): NAGVMQNPRHLVRRRGQEARLRCSPMKGHSHVYWYRQLPEEGLKFMVYLQKENIIDESGMPKERFSAEFPKEGPSILRIQQVVRGDSAAYFCASSPLSGQGNYEQYFGPGTRLTVT.